What follows are 8 T cell receptor beta chains derived from one specimen sequenced in a study of OX40 agonist ivuxolimab in advanced cancers. Sequenced by immunoSEQ multiplex PCR; TCRdb stores in-frame clones only, minus some. The sample records roughly 66,000 clones, over 80% being singletons. The sample in question was CD4+ or CD8+ T cells sorted from blood, obtained in a trial of the OX40 agonist ivuxolimab. These receptors came from an adult with an advanced solid tumor such as melanoma, head and neck, liver or kidney cancer.

V is TRBV30 and J is TRBJ1-2; D uncertain. In germline, CDR1 is GTSNPN, CDR2 SVGIG (reference sequence). V shed 5 bases and J shed 6 bases, with 10 bases lying between them. The CDR3 runs to 11 residues. The CDR3: CAWGPSNGYTF. The CDR3 region has the DNA TGTGCCTGGGGTCCTAGTAATGGCTACACCTTC.

The chain carries TRBV10-3 and TRBJ2-3; 10 positions match TRBD2. CDR1 is ENHRY and CDR2 is SYGVKD in the germline V gene. Trimming at V came to 8 bases and at J to 5 bases, leaving 4 bases not matched to a gene. CDR3 size: 13 residues. DNA of the CDR3: TGTGCCATCCGACTAGCGGGCGAAGATACGCAGTATTTT. Translating it yields CAIRLAGEDTQYF.

The chain recombines TRBV27 with TRBJ2-1; possible D gene TRBD2, 6 bases. This CDR3 spans 17 amino acids. Germline CDR1 MNHEY, CDR2 SMNVEV (reference sequence). Trimming stripped 4 bases from V and 3 bases from J, with 19 bases between. The CDR3 DNA follows: TGTGCCAGCAGTTCCTCCGGGACTTTTCGAATCTACAATGAGCAGTTCTTC. Its translation: CASSSSGTFRIYNEQFF.

The chain recombines TRBV19 with TRBJ2-2; 11 positions agree with TRBD2. The CDR3 contains 17 residues. Looked up from germline, CDR1 is LNHDA and CDR2 is SQIVND (reference sequence). With V trimmed by 1 base and J by 4 bases, 5 bases remained unmatched. CDR3 amino acids: CASSIGLAGGSTGELFF. The CDR3 bases are TGTGCCAGTAGTATAGGGCTAGCGGGAGGTTCCACCGGGGAGCTGTTTTTT.

This chain uses TRBV5-1 with TRBJ2-3, with D possibly TRBD2 on 5 matching bases. Germline CDR1 is SGHRS and CDR2 is YFSETQ. The CDR3 length is 16 residues. V was pared by 4 bases and J by 1 base, with 16 bases between. The DNA for the CDR3 is TGCGCCAGCAGCCCCGGGATAAACCATGGCACAGATACGCAGTATTTT. This sequence encodes CASSPGINHGTDTQYF.

V gene TRBV29-1 combines with J gene TRBJ2-5; tentative D call: TRBD1 (6 bases). Trimming took 7 bases from V and 2 from J, leaving 11 bases between them. This CDR3 contains 12 residues. In germline, CDR1 is SQVTM, CDR2 ANQGSEA. The CDR3 reads CSAPTGQETQYF. The CDR3, as DNA: TGCAGCGCCCCAACAGGGCAAGAGACCCAGTACTTC.

This chain joins TRBV5-8 and TRBJ2-5, with 8 bases matching TRBD1. The germline gives CDR1 SGHTS, CDR2 YDEGEE. This CDR3 contains 12 residues. Trimming removed 4 bases from V and 7 bases from J; junction bases left unmatched: 3. The CDR3 nucleotides are TGTGCCAGCAGCCGGGACAGGTGGACCCAGTACTTC. Amino acids: CASSRDRWTQYF.

The CDR3 nucleotides read TGTGCCAGCAGCCGGAGTGACTCTGGAAACACCATATATTTT. Amino acids: CASSRSDSGNTIYF. The chain couples TRBV5-6 to TRBJ1-3; no firm D call. Germline CDR1 SGHDT, CDR2 YYEEEE. CDR3 length: 14 residues. The ends were cut back, 4 bases at V and 0 bases at J, with 8 bases in the middle.